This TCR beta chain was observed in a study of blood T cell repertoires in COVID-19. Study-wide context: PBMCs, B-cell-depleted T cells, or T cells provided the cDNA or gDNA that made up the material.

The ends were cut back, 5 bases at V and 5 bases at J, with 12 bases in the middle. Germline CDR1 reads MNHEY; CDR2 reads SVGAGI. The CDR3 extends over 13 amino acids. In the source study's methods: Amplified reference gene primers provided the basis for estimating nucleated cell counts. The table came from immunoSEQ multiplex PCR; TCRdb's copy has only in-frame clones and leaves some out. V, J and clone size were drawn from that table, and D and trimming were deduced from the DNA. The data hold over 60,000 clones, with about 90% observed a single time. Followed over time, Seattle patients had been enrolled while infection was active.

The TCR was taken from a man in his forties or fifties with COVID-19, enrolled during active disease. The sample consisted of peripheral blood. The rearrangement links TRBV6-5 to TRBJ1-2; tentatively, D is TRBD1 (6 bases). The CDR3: CASSLDRPYGYTF. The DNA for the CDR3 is TGTGCCAGCAGTCTGGACAGACCGTATGGCTACACCTTC.